This paragraph covers one T cell receptor beta chain sequence. The data belong to a study of blood T cell repertoires in COVID-19. Overall study: T cells, B-cell-depleted T cells, or PBMCs supplied cDNA or gDNA.

The data were produced by immunoSEQ multiplex PCR, yet TCRdb's version contains in-frame clones alone and is incomplete. Altogether fewer than 350,000 clones are present, about 90% being singletons, with the ten largest covering approximately 1.5%. Sequencing input: PBMCs or T cells enriched from blood (not recorded which). The clonotype originates from a woman between 18 and 29 years old with acute COVID-19.

The DNA of the CDR3 is TGTGCCAGCAGTTTAAGGAGGCCGCATGAGCAGTTCTTC. It specifies CASSLRRPHEQFF. The V and J genes are TRBV28 and TRBJ2-1; tentative D call: TRBD2 (5 bases). V lost 2 bases to trimming and J lost 8 bases, with 10 bases between them. CDR1 MDHEN and CDR2 SYDVKM come from the germline V gene. The CDR3 loop spans 13 amino acids.